This T cell receptor beta chain derives from a study of CD8+ T cells in alopecia areata. Study summary: Each of the treated patients was given oral tofacitinib, 5 to 10 mg twice daily, for moderate-to-severe alopecia areata. Findings of the study overall: Higher clonality than in normal scalp was seen in lesional scalp, especially alopecia totalis/universalis.

PBMCs served as the source from which CD4+ and CD8+ T cells were sorted. This CDR3 is 13 amino acids long. Trimming stripped 7 bases from V and 6 bases from J, with 13 bases between. The germline CDR1 and CDR2 sequences are LNHDA and SQIVND (reference sequence). RNA extraction and reverse transcription yielded cDNA as sequencing template. Data came from immunoSEQ multiplex PCR; TCRdb stores just in-frame clones and leaves some out. Of 150,000 to 200,000 clones listed, roughly 66% are singletons. Only a few counts were recorded for this clone. The antigen is not known. This specimen was CD8+ T cells sorted from blood, taken at week 0. The V call is TRBV19, the J call TRBJ2-1; D is ambiguous. This clonotype was sampled from a human donor with alopecia areata. This CDR3 reads CASTIEGLNEQFF. The CDR3 nucleotides are TGTGCCAGTACCATTGAAGGGCTCAATGAGCAGTTCTTC.